This T cell receptor beta chain was recovered during a study of cytomegalovirus exposure and HLA in healthy donors. Study in general: Earlier findings included about 120 million unique TCR beta sequences obtained from about 179 million T cells.

This CDR3 is built from 13 residues. Germline values: CDR1 SGHRS, CDR2 YFSETQ. V was pared by 3 bases and J by 5 bases, with 9 bases between. 13 Jbeta primers and 60 Vbeta primers were used for the PCR. The table came from immunoSEQ multiplex PCR; TCRdb's copy has only in-frame clones and leaves some out. This sample yields 160,000 or so clones, of which around 80% are seen a single time; 4.3% belongs to the top ten. Study findings and constraints: Analyses of presence/absence relied on an assumption of roughly uniform sequencing depth across donors. Among CMV-associated TCR beta chains, most appeared HLA-restricted in a later analysis.

With respect to this clone: What it binds is unknown.

This receptor was taken from a man aged 40-55 years in good health and CMV-seronegative. Sequencing used PBMCs. The chain links TRBV5-1 to TRBJ1-5; possibly TRBD1 for D (5 bases). In DNA, the CDR3 is TGCGCCAGCAGCTACGGGGGTGATCAGCCCCAGCATTTT. Its protein is CASSYGGDQPQHF.